The sequence of this TCR beta chain was determined in a study of blood T cells in healthy people across ages. J was trimmed by 4 bases and V by 6 bases; bases with no gene match: 8. The CDR3 is 13 amino acids. Germline V lookup: CDR1 DFQATT, CDR2 SNEGSKA (reference sequence). A sample-barcoded 5' primer and a J-beta primer mix were used in a second PCR of roughly 6 to 11 cycles. Every molecule of cDNA carried a tag from a template-switch adaptor with 12 random nucleotides. A single record per CDR3 protein comes from TCRdb applying MiXCR to the 5' RACE reads. The table has 450,000 to 650,000 distinct CDR3 sequences, around 24% seen once. Study results and limitations: Estimates of diversity drawn from one million T cells were considered underestimates. Older age went with lower TCR beta diversity per million T cells, in a roughly linear way. Unsorted PBMCs blocked a conclusive comparison of naive and antigen-experienced cells.

A remark on this clonotype: Its matching antigen is unknown.

This sample also appeared in a second study, on T cells of mothers and their children.

The V call is TRBV20-1, the J call TRBJ2-7; 8 nucleotides match TRBD1. The receptor was derived from a boy aged 5-17 years in good health. Sample: blood. The CDR3 protein is CSARTGQRYEQYF. CDR3 nucleotides: TGCAGTGCCAGGACAGGGCAAAGATACGAGCAGTACTTC.